This record looks at one T cell receptor beta chain sequence and its context. This sample was taken from a study of T cell changes during pregnancy in multiple sclerosis. Germline CDR1 and CDR2: SGHTA and FQGNSA. Deletions cut 8 bases from V and 3 bases from J, with 11 bases between. This CDR3 is 12 amino acids long. TCRdb's copy holds only in-frame clones and misses some; the assay was immunoSEQ multiplex PCR. This sample has around 72,000 clones, with 90% to 95% found just once. This material consisted of peripheral blood, taken in the second trimester of pregnancy. The chain couples TRBV7-2 to TRBJ2-7, with no clear D. The receptor was derived from a female donor in good health, enrolled as a control in a pregnancy study. CDR3 amino acids: CASAPTNYEQYF. In nucleotides, the CDR3 is TGTGCCAGCGCCCCTACTAACTACGAGCAGTACTTC.